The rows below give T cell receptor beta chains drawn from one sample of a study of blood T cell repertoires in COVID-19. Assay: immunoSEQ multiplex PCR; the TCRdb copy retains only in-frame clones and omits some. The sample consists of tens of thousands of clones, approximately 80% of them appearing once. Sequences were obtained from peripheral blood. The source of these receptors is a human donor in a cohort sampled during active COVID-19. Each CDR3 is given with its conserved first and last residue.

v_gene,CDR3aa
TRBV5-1,CASSFDRAETQYF
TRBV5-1,CASSRDSSYNEQFF
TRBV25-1,CASSGERQGSGNTIYF
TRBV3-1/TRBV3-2,CASSQDLGDPAETQYF
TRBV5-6,CASSPGVRGPYEQYF
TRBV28,CASSLNTYGYTF
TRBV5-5,CASSLLGSGGADTQYF
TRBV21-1,CASSNRDYFLPLHF
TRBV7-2,CASSLGPVDSRHQPQHF
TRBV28,CASSLTIQETQYF
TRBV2,CASSDTRSYGYTF